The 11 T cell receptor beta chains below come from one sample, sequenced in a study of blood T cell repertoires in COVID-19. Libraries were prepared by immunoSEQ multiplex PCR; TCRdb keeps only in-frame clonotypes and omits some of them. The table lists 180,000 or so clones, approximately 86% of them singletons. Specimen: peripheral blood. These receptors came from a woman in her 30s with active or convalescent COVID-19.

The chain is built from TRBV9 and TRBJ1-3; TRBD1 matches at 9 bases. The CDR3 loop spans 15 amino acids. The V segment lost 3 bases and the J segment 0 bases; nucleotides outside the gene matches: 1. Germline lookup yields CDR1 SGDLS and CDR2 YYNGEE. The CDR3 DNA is TGTGCCAGCAGCGGGACAGGGGCCTCTGGAAACACCATATATTTT. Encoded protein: CASSGTGASGNTIYF.

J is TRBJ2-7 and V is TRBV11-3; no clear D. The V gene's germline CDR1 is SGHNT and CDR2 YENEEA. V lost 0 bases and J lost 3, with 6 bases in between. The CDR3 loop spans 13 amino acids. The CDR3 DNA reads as TGTGCCAGCAGCTTAGATAACAGCTACGAGCAGTACTTC. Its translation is CASSLDNSYEQYF.

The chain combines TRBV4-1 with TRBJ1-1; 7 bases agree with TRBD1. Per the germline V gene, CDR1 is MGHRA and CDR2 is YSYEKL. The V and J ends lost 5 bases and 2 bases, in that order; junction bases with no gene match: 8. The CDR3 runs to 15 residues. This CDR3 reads CASSSRQGSNTEAFF. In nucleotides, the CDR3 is TGCGCCAGCAGCAGTCGACAGGGTTCAAACACTGAAGCTTTCTTT.

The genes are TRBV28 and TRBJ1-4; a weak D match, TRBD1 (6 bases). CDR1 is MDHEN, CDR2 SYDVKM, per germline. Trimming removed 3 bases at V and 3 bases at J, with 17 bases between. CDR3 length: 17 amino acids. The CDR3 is CASSFYRESWANEKLFF. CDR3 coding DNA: TGTGCCAGCAGTTTTTACAGGGAGTCCTGGGCTAATGAAAAACTGTTTTTT.

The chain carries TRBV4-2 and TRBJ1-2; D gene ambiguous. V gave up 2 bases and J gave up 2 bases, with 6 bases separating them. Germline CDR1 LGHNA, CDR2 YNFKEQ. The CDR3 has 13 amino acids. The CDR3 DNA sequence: TGTGCCAGCAGCCAATCGGGAAACTATGGCTACACCTTC. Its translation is CASSQSGNYGYTF.

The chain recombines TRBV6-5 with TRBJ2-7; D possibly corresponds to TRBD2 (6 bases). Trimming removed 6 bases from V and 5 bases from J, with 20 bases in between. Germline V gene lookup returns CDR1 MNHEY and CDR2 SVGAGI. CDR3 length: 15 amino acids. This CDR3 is CASRGGRLANHEQYF. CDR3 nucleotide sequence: TGTGCCAGCAGGGGCGGGCGGCTAGCGAACCACGAGCAGTACTTC.

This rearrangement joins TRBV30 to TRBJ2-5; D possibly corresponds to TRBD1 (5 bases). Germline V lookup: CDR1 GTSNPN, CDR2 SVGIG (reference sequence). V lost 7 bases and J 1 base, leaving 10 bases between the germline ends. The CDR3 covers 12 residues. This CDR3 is CAFLQVQETQYF. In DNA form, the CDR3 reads TGTGCCTTTCTACAGGTCCAAGAGACCCAGTACTTC.

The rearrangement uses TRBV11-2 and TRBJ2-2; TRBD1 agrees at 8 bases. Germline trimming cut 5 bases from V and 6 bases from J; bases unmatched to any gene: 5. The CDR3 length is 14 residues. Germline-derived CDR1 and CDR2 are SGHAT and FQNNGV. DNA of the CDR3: TGTGCCAGCAGCAGGGGACAGGCGTCCGGGGAGCTGTTTTTT. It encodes CASSRGQASGELFF.

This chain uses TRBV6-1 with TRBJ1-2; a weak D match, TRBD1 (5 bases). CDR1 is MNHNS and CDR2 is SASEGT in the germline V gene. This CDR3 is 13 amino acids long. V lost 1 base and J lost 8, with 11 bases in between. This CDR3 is CASSEEGARGYTF. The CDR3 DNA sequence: TGTGCCAGCAGTGAAGAAGGGGCGCGGGGCTACACCTTC.

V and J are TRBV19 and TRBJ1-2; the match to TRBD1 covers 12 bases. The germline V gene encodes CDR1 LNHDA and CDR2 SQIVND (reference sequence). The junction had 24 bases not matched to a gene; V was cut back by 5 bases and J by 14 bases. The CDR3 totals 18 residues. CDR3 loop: CASSDPRGQGARIQIGTF. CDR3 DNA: TGTGCCAGTAGTGACCCCCGGGGACAGGGGGCGCGAATACAGATTGGGACCTTC.

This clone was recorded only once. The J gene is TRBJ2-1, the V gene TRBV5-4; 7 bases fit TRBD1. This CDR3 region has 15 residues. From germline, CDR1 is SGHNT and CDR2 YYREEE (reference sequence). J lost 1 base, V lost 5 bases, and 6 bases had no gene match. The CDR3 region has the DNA TGTGCCAGCAGTCATCCGGGACAGTCCTACAATGAGCAGTTCTTC. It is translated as CASSHPGQSYNEQFF.